The 26 T cell receptor beta chains below come from one sample, sequenced in a study of regulatory T cells in long-lasting Graves disease. Regarding time point: newly diagnosed GD, antithyroid drugs for less than 3 months. PBMCs provided the RNA from which the TCR library was made. Arm-PCR of CDR3 regions and iRepertoire HTBI primers were the basis on which TCR beta libraries were built. TCRdb independently ran MiXCR on the multiplex PCR reads; one entry per CDR3 protein. The data hold some 560,000 distinct CDR3 sequences, with approximately 16% observed a single time. This sample was also put to use in a study of T cells in Graves' hyperthyroidism and ophthalmopathy.

Sequenced here: peripheral blood mononuclear cells (PBMCs), sampled at new diagnosis, from a patient treated with antithyroid drugs. The receptors were gathered from a woman aged 35 to 59 with Graves disease.

This clonotype came up many times. V usage is TRBV28 and J usage is TRBJ1-2; 11 bases line up with TRBD1. Germline V lookup: CDR1 MDHEN, CDR2 SYDVKM. The V and J ends lost 6 bases and 5 bases, in that order; junction bases with no gene match: 2. The CDR3 is 13 residues long. The CDR3 coding sequence is TGTGCCAGCAGGGGGGACAGGGGGTATGGCTACACCTTC. Its protein product is CASRGDRGYGYTF.

This clonotype was observed a few times. The chain links TRBV5-1 to TRBJ1-6, with no clear D. Per the germline V gene, CDR1 is SGHRS and CDR2 is YFSETQ. V lost 9 bases, J lost 3 bases, and 10 bases lay in between. The CDR3 is 13 amino acids. The CDR3 here is CATRTDYNSPLHF. DNA of the CDR3: TGCGCCACTCGGACGGACTATAATTCACCCCTCCACTTT.

This clonotype was seen a handful of times. The chain carries TRBV6-1 and TRBJ1-1, with TRBD1 as a possible D gene (5 bases). Germline assignment: CDR1 MNHNS and CDR2 SASEGT. The CDR3 length is 18 residues. V shed 6 bases and J shed 0 bases, with 23 bases lying between them. The CDR3 DNA reads TGTGCCAGCAGAACTTGGGGGGGTGCCGTTCGGATGAACACTGAAGCTTTCTTT. Residues: CASRTWGGAVRMNTEAFF.

The rearrangement joins TRBV9 to TRBJ2-5; D is tentatively TRBD1 or TRBD2 (5 bases each). Trimming pared 3 bases from V and 5 bases from J, leaving 17 bases between. The CDR3 contains 15 residues. The germline V gene encodes CDR1 SGDLS and CDR2 YYNGEE. The CDR3 sequence: CASSDDGQRGETQYF. CDR3 bases: TGTGCCAGCAGCGACGATGGACAAAGAGGGGAGACCCAGTACTTC.

In its sample, this clonotype was seen a few times. CDR3 loop: CASSLTGHNEQFF. The CDR3 nucleotides are TGTGCCAGCAGCTTGACAGGCCACAATGAGCAGTTCTTC. The V call is TRBV7-9, the J call TRBJ2-1; D might be TRBD1 (6 bases). The CDR3 length is 13 residues. V lost 3 bases and J lost 5, with 8 bases in between. CDR1 and CDR2 from the germline V gene are SEHNR and FQNEAQ (reference sequence).

This clonotype was counted at least ten times. The chain has TRBV19 and TRBJ1-5; TRBD1 aligns across 9 bases. The CDR3 contains 15 residues. J gave up 4 bases and V 7 bases, and 8 bases lay outside the gene matches. Per germline, CDR1 LNHDA and CDR2 SQIVND (reference sequence). For the CDR3, the DNA is TGTGCCAGTACCCAAGCCGGGACAGGGAATCAGCCCCAGCATTTT. It codes for CASTQAGTGNQPQHF.

This clonotype was found many times. The chain uses TRBV2 and TRBJ1-2; perhaps TRBD1 as D (5 bases). Germline V gives CDR1 SNHLY, CDR2 FYNNEI. This CDR3 has 14 residues. The V end was cut by 1 base, the J end by 8 bases, with 14 bases between. The DNA for the CDR3 is TGTGCCAGCAGTGAAGGGGGACGCCAAAAGGGCTACACCTTC. Translation gives CASSEGGRQKGYTF.

V usage is TRBV7-9 and J usage is TRBJ2-1; 7 bases fit TRBD1. This CDR3 is 12 amino acids long. CDR1 SEHNR and CDR2 FQNEAQ come from the germline V gene (reference sequence). V trimming: 0 bases; J trimming: 14 bases; junction bases outside the gene matches: 4. CDR3 loop: CASSLAQGVEFF. The CDR3 coding sequence is TGTGCCAGCAGCTTAGCGCAGGGGGTCGAGTTCTTC.

This clonotype was seen a few times. This chain connects TRBV6-1 to TRBJ2-1; D call uncertain. Trimming took 6 bases from V and 4 from J, leaving 10 bases between them. This CDR3 contains 13 residues. CDR1 MNHNS and CDR2 SASEGT come from the germline V gene. The DNA for the CDR3 is TGTGCCAGCAGGTCCCGGCAGTACAATGAGCAGTTCTTC. Translating it yields CASRSRQYNEQFF.

This clonotype was seen repeatedly, ten times or more. The chain joins TRBV7-3 to TRBJ2-1; 7 nucleotides match TRBD2. The CDR3 sequence is 18 residues long. Per germline, CDR1 SGHTA and CDR2 FQGTGA. V gave up 5 bases and J gave up 1 base; unmatched junction bases: 14. CDR3 in DNA: TGTGCCAGCAGCCCAGACCCGGGGGGAAGGGGTTCCTACAATGAGCAGTTCTTC. This gives the protein CASSPDPGGRGSYNEQFF.

This clonotype was seen at least ten times. The chain carries TRBV12-3 or TRBV12-4 and TRBJ2-1; 8 bases line up with TRBD2. This CDR3 is 15 amino acids long. V was pared by 3 bases and J by 7 bases, with 8 bases of the junction left unmatched. The CDR3: CASSLAGGQRNEQFF. The CDR3 DNA follows: TGTGCCAGCAGTTTGGCGGGGGGCCAAAGGAATGAGCAGTTCTTC.

Concerning this clonotype: A much larger clone differs by one base, so this may be a read error. The genes are TRBV12-3 or TRBV12-4 and TRBJ2-1, with 9 bases lining up with TRBD2. With 6 bases clipped from V and 0 bases from J, the junction kept 3 bases outside the gene matches. The CDR3 sequence is 15 residues long. CDR3 in DNA: TGTGCCAGCAGCGCGGGGGGGGGCTCCTACAATGAGCAGTTCTTC. The encoded protein is CASSAGGGSYNEQFF.

Ten or more counts support this clonotype. The V gene is TRBV19, the J gene TRBJ1-1; 8 bases agree with TRBD1. V lost 6 bases to trimming and J lost 3 bases; unmatched junction nucleotides: 6. The CDR3 runs to 14 residues. The germline gives CDR1 LNHDA, CDR2 SQIVND (reference sequence). The CDR3 DNA is TGTGCCAGTAGACAGGGGGTAGTGGACACTGAAGCTTTCTTT. Encoded protein: CASRQGVVDTEAFF. The complete variable domain, with remaining parts taken from reference TRBV19 and TRBJ1-1, reads DGGITQSPKYLFRKEGQNVTLSCEQNLNHDAMYWYRQDPGQGLRLIYYSQIVNDFQKGDIAEGYSVSREKKESFPLTVTSAQKNPTAFYLCASRQGVVDTEAFFGQGTRLTVV.

The V gene is TRBV12-3 or TRBV12-4, the J gene TRBJ2-1; D remains ambiguous. TRBJ2-5 matches the DNA end more closely, so the J call is doubtful. This CDR3 has 12 residues. CDR3 residues: CASSSLRETQYF. In nucleotides, the CDR3 is TGTGCCAGCAGTTCACTCAGGGAGACCCAGTACTTC.

This clonotype was seen many times. The chain recombines TRBV20-1 with TRBJ2-7; 12 positions match TRBD2. Germline loops: CDR1 DFQATT, CDR2 SNEGSKA (reference sequence). Trimming at V came to 1 base and at J to 2 bases, leaving 3 bases not matched to a gene. The CDR3 runs 15 residues. The CDR3 spells CSARALAGGAYEQYF. The DNA for the CDR3 is TGCAGTGCTAGAGCCCTAGCGGGGGGGGCCTACGAGCAGTACTTC.

This clonotype appeared a few times. The chain uses TRBV12-3 or TRBV12-4 and TRBJ2-2; 9 positions match TRBD1. This CDR3 region has 15 residues. V lost 7 bases and J lost 8; bases outside the gene matches: 11. The CDR3 DNA sequence: TGTGCCAGCAACCCCCGGGACAGGGAGAGTGGGGAGCTGTTTTTT. It encodes CASNPRDRESGELFF.

This sequence joins TRBV5-1 and TRBJ2-1; TRBD2 matches at 9 bases. Germline V CDR1 and CDR2: SGHRS, YFSETQ. V lost 7 bases to trimming and J lost 1 base; unmatched junction nucleotides: 6. The CDR3 is 15 amino acids. CDR3 nucleotides: TGCGCCAGCGGGCCCAGCGGGAGGTCCTACAATGAGCAGTTCTTC. This sequence encodes CASGPSGRSYNEQFF.

This clonotype came up many times. This sequence joins TRBV2 and TRBJ1-1; D not certain. Trimming cost V 7 bases and J 2 bases, with 17 bases left between them. Germline assignment: CDR1 SNHLY and CDR2 FYNNEI. This CDR3 is built from 15 residues. This CDR3 reads CASTNGTARNTEAFF. The CDR3 DNA follows: TGTGCCAGCACCAACGGAACAGCGAGAAACACTGAAGCTTTCTTT.

This clonotype has a handful of counts. The chain is built from TRBV19 and TRBJ2-3; TRBD1 agrees at 7 bases. Germline CDR1 and CDR2: LNHDA and SQIVND (reference sequence). The junction had 6 bases not matched to a gene; V was cut back by 3 bases and J by 0 bases. The CDR3 consists of 16 residues. The CDR3 sequence: CASSMGRQGSTDTQYF. The CDR3 nucleotides are TGTGCCAGTAGTATGGGGCGACAGGGAAGCACAGATACGCAGTATTTT.

This clonotype was found many times. The V and J genes are TRBV2 and TRBJ2-7, with a weak D call TRBD2 (5 bases). Germline V gene lookup returns CDR1 SNHLY and CDR2 FYNNEI. Trimming took 3 bases from V and 6 from J, leaving 12 bases between them. The CDR3 is made up of 13 amino acids. CDR3 in DNA: TGTGCCAGCAGTGACGGGGAAGGGAGCGAGCAGTACTTC. It codes for CASSDGEGSEQYF. The whole variable domain, filled in from reference TRBV2 and TRBJ2-7, reads EPEVTQTPSHQVTQMGQEVILRCVPISNHLYFYWYRQILGQKVEFLVSFYNNEISEKSEIFDDQFSVERPDGSNFTLKIRSTKLEDSAMYFCASSDGEGSEQYFGPGTRLTVT.

This clonotype was counted many times. The chain combines TRBV6-5 with TRBJ2-1; D remains unclear. This CDR3 contains 17 residues. Deletions cut 0 bases from V and 3 bases from J, with 15 bases between. From germline, CDR1 is MNHEY and CDR2 SVGAGI. The CDR3 is CASSYSYGSEIYNEQFF. CDR3 nucleotides: TGTGCCAGCAGTTACTCGTATGGCTCAGAGATCTACAATGAGCAGTTCTTC.

This clonotype was found a few times. V usage is TRBV19 and J usage is TRBJ2-1, with TRBD2 matching over 8 bases. The CDR3 has 13 residues. J was trimmed by 7 bases and V by 3 bases; bases with no gene match: 2. Germline V gene lookup returns CDR1 LNHDA and CDR2 SQIVND (reference sequence). The CDR3 region is CASSMGGGNEQFF. The DNA of the CDR3 is TGTGCCAGTAGTATGGGCGGGGGGAATGAGCAGTTCTTC.

There are many counts of this clonotype. V usage is TRBV5-1 and J usage is TRBJ2-7, with D tentatively TRBD2 (6 bases). The germline V gene encodes CDR1 SGHRS and CDR2 YFSETQ. The CDR3 sequence is 16 residues long. Trimming shortened V by 2 bases and J by 2 bases, and 17 bases separated the two germline ends. The CDR3 DNA follows: TGCGCCAGCAGCTTCGGGGGTTTCGCCGAAACCTACGAGCAGTACTTC. Encoded protein: CASSFGGFAETYEQYF.

This clonotype was observed at least ten times. The chain links TRBV9 to TRBJ1-1; D perhaps matches TRBD1 (5 bases). Germline V gene data show CDR1 as SGDLS and CDR2 as YYNGEE. The CDR3 loop spans 15 amino acids. Trimming cost V 4 bases and J 2 bases, with 15 bases left between them. The CDR3 loop reads CASSSITGSNTEAFF. The CDR3 DNA reads as TGTGCCAGCAGCTCAATTACAGGCAGCAACACTGAAGCTTTCTTT.

The chain couples TRBV4-1 to TRBJ2-7, with TRBD1 matching over 7 bases. V was pared by 3 bases and J by 2 bases, with 1 base of the junction left unmatched. Looked up from germline, CDR1 is MGHRA and CDR2 is YSYEKL. CDR3 length equals 13 residues. This chain's CDR3 is CASSQGQPYEQYF. For the CDR3, the DNA is TGCGCCAGCAGCCAGGGACAGCCCTACGAGCAGTACTTC.

This clonotype was recorded a few times. The J gene is TRBJ2-2, the V gene TRBV2, with TRBD1 as a possible D gene (6 bases). Germline-derived CDR1 and CDR2 are SNHLY and FYNNEI. The CDR3 length is 16 residues. Trimming took 4 bases from V and 2 from J, leaving 14 bases between them. The CDR3 DNA reads as TGTGCCAGCAGTGGAGTAGGGACAAGTAACACCGGGGAGCTGTTTTTT. Translated: CASSGVGTSNTGELFF.